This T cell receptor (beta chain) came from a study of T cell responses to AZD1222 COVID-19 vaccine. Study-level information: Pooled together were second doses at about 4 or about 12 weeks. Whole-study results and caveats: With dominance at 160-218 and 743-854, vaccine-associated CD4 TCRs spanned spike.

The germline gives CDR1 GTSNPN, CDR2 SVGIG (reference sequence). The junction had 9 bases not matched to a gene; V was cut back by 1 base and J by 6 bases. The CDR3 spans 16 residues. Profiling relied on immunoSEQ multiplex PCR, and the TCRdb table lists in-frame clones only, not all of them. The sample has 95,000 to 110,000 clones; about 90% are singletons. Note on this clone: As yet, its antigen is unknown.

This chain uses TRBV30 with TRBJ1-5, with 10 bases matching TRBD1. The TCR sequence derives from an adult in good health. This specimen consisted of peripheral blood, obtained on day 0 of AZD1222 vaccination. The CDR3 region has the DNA TGTGCCTGGAGTGCCGACGGACAGGGGGTTAGTCAGCCCCAGCATTTT. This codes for CAWSADGQGVSQPQHF.